The 32 T cell receptor beta chains given below trace back to one sample, sequenced in a study of shared clonotypes between healthy human individuals. The repertoire was sequenced with immunoSEQ multiplex PCR; TCRdb's copy has only in-frame clones and lacks some. Altogether about 2.3 million clones are present, about 92% being singletons, with the ten largest covering 0.35% to 0.5%. The sequenced sample consisted of naive CD4+ T cells from PBMCs. This sample's subset: CD45RA+ positively selected. All receptors come from a man aged 18 to 35 in good health. Some clones in this sample may be carry-over from other donors' samples.

The chain carries TRBV11-2 and TRBJ1-3, with D possibly being TRBD1 (5 bases). Trimming removed 4 bases at V and 9 bases at J, with 25 bases between. Germline loops: CDR1 SGHAT, CDR2 FQNNGV. CDR3 length: 17 amino acids. The CDR3 DNA follows: TGTGCCAGCAGCTCCTTTACGGGTCAGGGAAGAAGAAGCACCATATATTTT. Translated: CASSSFTGQGRRSTIYF. Looking up the rest from reference TRBV11-2 and TRBJ1-3 gives the full variable domain: EAGVAQSPRYKIIEKRQSVAFWCNPISGHATLYWYQQILGQGPKLLIQFQNNGVVDDSQLPKDRFSAERLKGVDSTLKIQPAKLEDSAVYLCASSSFTGQGRRSTIYFGEGSWLTVV.

The chain couples TRBV11-3 to TRBJ2-2; D not resolved. V lost 4 bases and J lost 3, with 6 bases in between. The V gene's germline CDR1 is SGHNT and CDR2 YENEEA. The CDR3 is made up of 13 amino acids. The CDR3 sequence is CASSSQHTGELFF. Written as DNA, the CDR3 is TGTGCCAGCAGCTCCCAGCACACCGGGGAGCTGTTTTTT.

The V and J genes are TRBV19 and TRBJ2-2, with D perhaps matching TRBD2 (6 bases). Trimming stripped 4 bases from V and 0 bases from J, with 6 bases between. The length of the CDR3 is 14 residues. Germline V gene data show CDR1 as LNHDA and CDR2 as SQIVND (reference sequence). The CDR3 protein is CASSKRANTGELFF. CDR3 in DNA: TGTGCCAGTAGTAAGCGGGCGAACACCGGGGAGCTGTTTTTT.

This clone was seen a single time. The V and J genes are TRBV28 and TRBJ2-7, with 8 bases aligning to TRBD2. This CDR3 region has 13 residues. With 5 bases clipped from V and 3 bases from J, the junction kept 3 bases outside the gene matches. CDR1 is MDHEN, CDR2 SYDVKM, per germline. CDR3 in amino acids: CASSPGGDYEQYF. The CDR3 DNA sequence: TGTGCCAGCAGTCCCGGGGGGGACTACGAGCAGTACTTC.

Only a few counts were recorded for this clone. J is TRBJ1-2 and V is TRBV30; D remains unclear. V was shortened by 0 bases and J by 5 bases, with 13 bases between the two germline ends. Germline values: CDR1 GTSNPN, CDR2 SVGIG (reference sequence). The CDR3 length is 14 residues. CDR3 protein: CAWSVPMSLYGYTF. Here the CDR3 DNA reads TGTGCCTGGAGTGTACCCATGTCCCTTTATGGCTACACCTTC. The full variable domain, in which reference TRBV30 and TRBJ1-2 provide the parts outside the CDR3, is SQTIHQWPATLVQPVGSPLSLECTVEGTSNPNLYWYRQAAGRGLQLLFYSVGIGQISSEVPQNLSASRPQDRQFILSSKKLLLSDSGFYLCAWSVPMSLYGYTFGSGTRLTVV.

This chain links TRBV5-1 with TRBJ2-3; the D is unclear. The CDR3 runs 17 residues. Deletions cut 1 base from V and 2 bases from J, with 17 bases between. Germline CDR1 SGHRS, CDR2 YFSETQ. CDR3 amino acids: CASSLLATGGLTDTQYF. CDR3 DNA: TGCGCCAGCAGCTTGTTGGCCACTGGTGGTCTCACAGATACGCAGTATTTT.

The chain has TRBV6-6 and TRBJ1-3, with TRBD1 matching over 8 bases. V lost 7 bases, J lost 0 bases, and 5 bases stayed unmatched. Looked up from germline, CDR1 is MNHNY and CDR2 is SVGAGI (reference sequence). The CDR3 has 15 residues. CDR3 in DNA: TGTGCCAGCAAAGGACAGGGCCACTCTGGAAACACCATATATTTT. Amino acid sequence: CASKGQGHSGNTIYF.

This chain uses TRBV6-1 with TRBJ2-7, with D perhaps TRBD1 or TRBD2 (5 bases each). The germline CDR1 and CDR2 sequences are MNHNS and SASEGT. The CDR3 sequence is 15 residues long. Trimming pared 2 bases from V and 7 bases from J, leaving 18 bases between. Written as DNA, the CDR3 is TGTGCCAGCAGTGAACACGGCAGGGAGAGACGGGAGCAGTACTTC. Translating it yields CASSEHGRERREQYF.

The rearrangement uses TRBV15 and TRBJ1-2, with 7 bases aligning to TRBD1. Trimming took 3 bases from V and 0 from J; bases not matched to a gene: 10. CDR1 and CDR2 from the germline V gene are LNHNV and YYDKDF (reference sequence). The CDR3 contains 17 residues. Here the CDR3 reads CATSRGLETGPNYGYTF. CDR3 DNA sequence: TGTGCCACCAGCAGGGGACTAGAGACAGGGCCTAACTATGGCTACACCTTC.

This sequence joins TRBV6-7 and TRBJ2-1, with 9 bases fitting TRBD2. TRBV6-7 falls under the ORF class, with uncertain function. V was clipped by 9 bases and J by 14 bases; unmatched bases: 5. This CDR3 has 10 amino acids. The CDR3 DNA reads as TGTGCCAGGATTCAGCGGGAGGAGTTCTTC. Amino acids: CARIQREEFF.

The rearrangement uses TRBV18 and TRBJ1-2; a weak D match, TRBD1 (5 bases). V lost 3 bases to trimming and J lost 6 bases, with 8 bases between them. The length of the CDR3 is 12 residues. Germline-derived CDR1 and CDR2 are KGHSH and LQKENI. CDR3 DNA sequence: TGTGCCAGCTCACCGGGGCGAGATGGCTACACCTTC. This codes for CASSPGRDGYTF.

The rearrangement joins TRBV5-6 to TRBJ1-4; TRBD1 matches at 7 bases. The CDR3 runs to 19 residues. V gave up 0 bases and J gave up 4 bases; unmatched junction bases: 15. Germline V gene data show CDR1 as SGHDT and CDR2 as YYEEEE. Written as DNA, the CDR3 is TGTGCCAGCAGCTTGGCCGACAGGGTATTTCAAGGAGGTAATGAAAAACTGTTTTTT. Amino acids: CASSLADRVFQGGNEKLFF.

CDR3 protein: CASSQQTGTGQQPQHF. The CDR3 nucleotides are TGCGCCAGCAGCCAACAAACCGGGACAGGGCAACAGCCCCAGCATTTT. The chain has TRBV4-1 and TRBJ1-5; 9 bases match TRBD1. V shed 2 bases and J 7 bases; nucleotides not matched to a gene: 9. Germline loops: CDR1 MGHRA, CDR2 YSYEKL. There are 16 residues in the CDR3.

V is TRBV15 and J is TRBJ1-4; maybe TRBD1 (5 bases). Deletions cut 3 bases from V and 5 bases from J, with 13 bases between. Per the germline V gene, CDR1 is LNHNV and CDR2 is YYDKDF (reference sequence). This CDR3 is 15 amino acids long. CDR3 bases: TGTGCCACCAGCAGGGGACCCATAATGAATGAAAAACTGTTTTTT. This sequence encodes CATSRGPIMNEKLFF.

Only a few counts were recorded for this clone. At the DNA level, this CDR3 is encoded by other sequences in the same sample as well. The chain uses TRBV19 and TRBJ2-3; D not certain. V was trimmed by 4 bases and J by 2 bases, leaving 1 base between them. This CDR3 is 11 amino acids long. Germline V gene data show CDR1 as LNHDA and CDR2 as SQIVND (reference sequence). The CDR3 nucleotides read TGTGCCAGTAGTACCACAGATACGCAGTATTTT. It translates to CASSTTDTQYF.

V usage is TRBV7-9 and J usage is TRBJ2-3; D is ambiguous. V lost 5 bases and J lost 6, with 18 bases in between. The CDR3 is made up of 15 amino acids. Germline CDR1 reads SEHNR; CDR2 reads FQNEAQ (reference sequence). CDR3 amino acids: CASSPYGPPVDTQYF. The CDR3, as DNA: TGTGCCAGCAGCCCCTACGGCCCCCCAGTGGATACGCAGTATTTT.

This chain uses TRBV6-5 with TRBJ2-1; 9 nucleotides line up with TRBD1. Germline V gene sequence: CDR1 MNHEY, CDR2 SVGAGI. V was clipped by 3 bases and J by 2 bases; unmatched bases: 5. The CDR3 has 16 amino acids. CDR3 nucleotides: TGTGCCAGCAGTTATTCTGGGACAGGGACCTACAATGAGCAGTTCTTC. It translates to CASSYSGTGTYNEQFF.

V usage is TRBV4-3 and J usage is TRBJ2-3; the D is unclear. Per germline, CDR1 LGHNA and CDR2 YSLEER. The CDR3 has 16 residues. V shed 2 bases and J shed 0 bases, with 12 bases lying between them. The DNA for the CDR3 is TGCGCCAGCAGCCAAAGGAGCTTAAGTAGCACAGATACGCAGTATTTT. This sequence encodes CASSQRSLSSTDTQYF.

The chain recombines TRBV16 with TRBJ1-5; a possible D gene is TRBD1 (6 bases). Trimming cost V 2 bases and J 4 bases, with 9 bases left between them. The CDR3 totals 14 residues. CDR1 KGHSY and CDR2 FQNENV come from the germline V gene. Here the CDR3 reads CASSQHRANQPQHF. The CDR3 nucleotides are TGTGCCAGCAGCCAACACAGGGCGAATCAGCCCCAGCATTTT.

This rearrangement joins TRBV19 to TRBJ1-4, with D possibly TRBD1 on 6 matching bases. Between the trimmed V and J ends, which lost 5 bases and 11 bases, there was a span of 18 bases. Germline loops: CDR1 LNHDA, CDR2 SQIVND (reference sequence). The CDR3 totals 14 residues. The CDR3 sequence is CASSQQGLYNKLFF. The CDR3 bases are TGTGCCAGTAGTCAACAGGGACTCTACAACAAACTGTTTTTT. The full variable domain, in which reference TRBV19 and TRBJ1-4 provide the parts outside the CDR3, is DGGITQSPKYLFRKEGQNVTLSCEQNLNHDAMYWYRQDPGQGLRLIYYSQIVNDFQKGDIAEGYSVSREKKESFPLTVTSAQKNPTAFYLCASSQQGLYNKLFFGSGTQLSVL.

The chain carries TRBV30 and TRBJ1-4; D is perhaps TRBD1 (5 bases). V lost 4 bases to trimming and J lost 10 bases, with 13 bases between them. CDR1 and CDR2 from the germline V gene are GTSNPN and SVGIG (reference sequence). The CDR3 consists of 12 residues. The CDR3 DNA reads TGTGCCTGGAACGACTCGGGGGGAAAACTGTTTTTT. It translates to CAWNDSGGKLFF.

V is TRBV5-1 and J is TRBJ2-7; D gene ambiguous. There are 17 residues in the CDR3. Trimming removed 3 bases at V and 3 bases at J, with 22 bases between. Germline values: CDR1 SGHRS, CDR2 YFSETQ. The CDR3 DNA reads as TGCGCCAGCAGCTCCCTCAGTCCGTCACCCATCCTCTACGAGCAGTACTTC. Translation: CASSSLSPSPILYEQYF.

This clone was observed a single time. The rearrangement joins TRBV19 to TRBJ1-5, with a tentative D call TRBD1 (6 bases). This CDR3 has 14 residues. Germline-derived CDR1 and CDR2 are LNHDA and SQIVND (reference sequence). V lost 1 base and J lost 5, with 9 bases in between. The CDR3 loop is CASSIVAGDQPQHF. As DNA, the CDR3 is TGTGCCAGTAGTATAGTAGCAGGGGATCAGCCCCAGCATTTT.

CDR3 DNA sequence: TGCAGCGCCCTAGGGACTAGCGGGAGGGCCTACAATGAGCAGTTCTTC. Amino acid sequence: CSALGTSGRAYNEQFF. V usage is TRBV29-1 and J usage is TRBJ2-1; 16 nucleotides match TRBD2. The CDR3 has 16 amino acids. V lost 7 bases and J lost 2; bases outside the gene matches: 5. The germline CDR1 and CDR2 sequences are SQVTM and ANQGSEA.

This clone was recorded only once. The sample contains more than one DNA sequence encoding this CDR3. V gene TRBV18 combines with J gene TRBJ2-7; D remains ambiguous. CDR3 length equals 13 residues. The germline CDR1 and CDR2 sequences are KGHSH and LQKENI. The germline V and J ends were trimmed by 0 bases and 4 bases, with 7 bases remaining between them. CDR3 sequence (DNA): TGTGCCAGCTCACCACCCGGCCGGTACGAGCAGTACTTC. Protein: CASSPPGRYEQYF.

The rearrangement joins TRBV10-2 to TRBJ1-2; TRBD1 matches at 7 bases. This CDR3 has 12 amino acids. Germline V gene sequence: CDR1 WSHSY, CDR2 SAAADI. V shed 7 bases and J 7 bases; nucleotides not matched to a gene: 6. In DNA form, the CDR3 reads TGCGCCAGCAAAGGGACAGCGGGTGGCTACACCTTC. Its protein is CASKGTAGGYTF.

The chain is built from TRBV5-1 and TRBJ1-4; TRBD1 might be the D (6 bases). CDR3 length: 14 amino acids. Looked up from germline, CDR1 is SGHRS and CDR2 is YFSETQ. Deletions cut 0 bases from V and 7 bases from J, with 10 bases between. Here the CDR3 reads CASSLGQGIEKLFF. In DNA, the CDR3 is TGCGCCAGCAGCTTGGGGCAGGGGATTGAAAAACTGTTTTTT.

This clone was observed a single time. V and J are TRBV10-3 and TRBJ2-3; 8 bases map to TRBD1. The CDR3 is 14 residues long. V dropped 7 bases and J dropped 2; count of bases not matched to a gene: 5. Germline lookup yields CDR1 ENHRY and CDR2 SYGVKD. As DNA, the CDR3 is TGTGCCATCAAACAGGGGGGATACACAGATACGCAGTATTTT. Its translation: CAIKQGGYTDTQYF.

This chain uses TRBV5-4 with TRBJ1-1; 8 nucleotides agree with TRBD1. The CDR3 loop spans 15 amino acids. The V gene end was trimmed by 4 bases and the J gene end by 1 base; junction bases not matched to a gene: 6. Germline CDR1 reads SGHNT; CDR2 reads YYREEE (reference sequence). In DNA form, the CDR3 reads TGTGCCAGCAGCCTCGGACAGGGAGGGAACACTGAAGCTTTCTTT. Protein product: CASSLGQGGNTEAFF.

About this clone: The sample holds other DNA sequences that translate to the same CDR3. The CDR3 is CASSLVGASYEQYF. The CDR3 DNA reads TGCGCCAGCAGCTTGGTCGGGGCATCCTACGAGCAGTACTTC. V usage is TRBV5-1 and J usage is TRBJ2-7, with D tentatively TRBD1 or TRBD2 (5 bases each). In germline, CDR1 is SGHRS, CDR2 YFSETQ. The V gene lost 0 bases and the J gene lost 1 base, with 8 bases spanning the gap. The CDR3 extends over 14 amino acids.

Points on this clone: This same CDR3 is encoded by further DNA sequences in the sample. The chain is built from TRBV5-1 and TRBJ2-6; D uncertain. Trimming took off 0 bases at V and 0 bases at J, with 4 bases between the two ends. Germline CDR1 and CDR2: SGHRS and YFSETQ. The CDR3 has 15 residues. CDR3 DNA: TGCGCCAGCAGCTTGGTATCCTCTGGGGCCAACGTCCTGACTTTC. Translating gives CASSLVSSGANVLTF.

The chain links TRBV9 to TRBJ1-4, with TRBD1 matching over 11 bases. The V segment lost 0 bases and the J segment 8 bases; nucleotides outside the gene matches: 6. The length of the CDR3 is 16 residues. Germline CDR1 SGDLS, CDR2 YYNGEE. The CDR3 DNA reads TGTGCCAGCAGCGTAGCCGGACAGGGGGCCGGCGAAAAACTGTTTTTT. This encodes CASSVAGQGAGEKLFF. The whole variable domain, remainder taken from reference TRBV9 and TRBJ1-4, is DSGVTQTPKHLITATGQRVTLRCSPRSGDLSVYWYQQSLDQGLQFLIQYYNGEERAKGNILERFSAQQFPDLHSELNLSSLELGDSALYFCASSVAGQGAGEKLFFGSGTQLSVL.